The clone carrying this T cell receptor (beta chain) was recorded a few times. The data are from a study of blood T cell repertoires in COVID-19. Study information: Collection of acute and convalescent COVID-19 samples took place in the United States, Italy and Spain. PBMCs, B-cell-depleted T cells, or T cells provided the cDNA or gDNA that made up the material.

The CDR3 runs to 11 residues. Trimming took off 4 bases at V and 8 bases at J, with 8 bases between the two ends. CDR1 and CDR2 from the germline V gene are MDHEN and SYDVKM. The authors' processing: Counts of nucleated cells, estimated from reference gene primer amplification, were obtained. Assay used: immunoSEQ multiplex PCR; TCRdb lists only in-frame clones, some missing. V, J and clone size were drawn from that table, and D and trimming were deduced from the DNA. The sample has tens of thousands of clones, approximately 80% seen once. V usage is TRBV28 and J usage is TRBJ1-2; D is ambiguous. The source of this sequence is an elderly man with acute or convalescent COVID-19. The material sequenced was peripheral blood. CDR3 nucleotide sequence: TGTGCCAGCAGTTCCGGGGTAGGCTACACCTTC. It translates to CASSSGVGYTF.